This paragraph covers one TCR beta chain sequence. These data originate in a study of blood T cell repertoires in COVID-19. Across the whole study: Some COVID-19 samples were acute and others convalescent; all came from the United States, Italy and Spain. Sample material is recorded as cDNA or gDNA derived from T cells, B-cell-depleted T cells, or PBMCs.

Original processing methods: For nucleated cells, counts were estimated from reference gene primer amplification. The assay was immunoSEQ multiplex PCR, and TCRdb's table has in-frame clones only and misses some. The DNA gave D and trimming, while V, J and clone size come from that table. The table lists fewer than 75,000 clones, about nine tenths of them singletons. Germline CDR1 is SEHNR and CDR2 is FQNEAQ (reference sequence). The CDR3 runs 13 residues. V was clipped by 4 bases and J by 5 bases, with 11 bases between them. This receptor was obtained from a man aged 60 to 75 with acute or convalescent COVID-19. The sample consisted of peripheral blood. This chain links TRBV7-9 with TRBJ1-1; possible D gene TRBD1, 5 bases. CDR3 loop: CASSSPGGTEAFF. Here the CDR3 DNA reads TGTGCCAGCAGCTCTCCGGGGGGGACTGAAGCTTTCTTT. The complete variable domain, with remaining parts taken from reference TRBV7-9 and TRBJ1-1, reads DTGVSQNPRHKITKRGQNVTFRCDPISEHNRLYWYRQTLGQGPEFLTYFQNEAQLEKSRLLSDRFSAERPKGSFSTLEIQRTEQGDSAMYLCASSSPGGTEAFFGQGTRLTVV.